This T cell receptor beta chain appears in the sequencing data of a study of post-analysis software for immune sequencing data. Points from the study as a whole: Compared with controls, patients had more of roughly five TRBV segments, including TRBV5-6, TRBV5-1 and TRBV20-1.

With respect to this clonotype: Its antigen is currently unknown.

Per germline, CDR1 SGHRS and CDR2 YFSETQ. There are 15 residues in the CDR3. The V gene end was trimmed by 0 bases and the J gene end by 8 bases; junction bases not matched to a gene: 10. The authors incorporated unique molecular identifiers into the TCR beta cDNA libraries. With roughly 1 to 11 million T cells as the source, a few hundred thousand cDNA molecules resulted. TCRdb recomputed calls from the PCR reads with MiXCR, one row per CDR3 protein. The sample lists about 460,000 distinct CDR3 sequences, over 35% occurring once. This sequence joins TRBV5-1 and TRBJ1-2; 7 bases line up with TRBD1. The clonotype was recovered from a girl between 10 and 17 years old with multiple sclerosis. The sample taken for sequencing was blood. The CDR3 here is CASSLEGGQTEGYTF. In nucleotides, the CDR3 is TGCGCCAGCAGCTTGGAGGGGGGACAGACGGAAGGCTACACCTTC.